Listed below are T cell receptor beta chains from one sample, sequenced in a study of blood T cell repertoires in COVID-19. Assay: immunoSEQ multiplex PCR; the TCRdb copy retains only in-frame clones and omits some. This sample has 200,000 to 250,000 clones, with approximately 84% found just once. Sequencing was carried out using peripheral blood. The receptors here all came from a man at least 80 years old with acute or convalescent COVID-19. CDR3s include the opening cysteine and the closing phenylalanine or tryptophan. The D gene is left open where the match is weak. A clone size is listed for some rows: how often the clone was seen (once, few, many), or a class if it is expanded.

j_call: TRBJ2-3; clone_size: -; d_call: -; v_call: TRBV7-2; cdr3_aa: CASSLGRSTDTQYF; cdr3_nt: TGTGCCAGCAGCTTAGGCCGGAGCACAGATACGCAGTATTTT
j_call: TRBJ2-1; clone_size: -; d_call: TRBD2; v_call: TRBV5-1; cdr3_aa: CASSTLAGESDEQFF; cdr3_nt: TGCGCCAGCAGCACTCTAGCGGGAGAGTCGGATGAGCAGTTCTTC
j_call: TRBJ1-1; clone_size: -; d_call: TRBD1; v_call: TRBV9; cdr3_aa: CASSVLSGGNTEAFF; cdr3_nt: TGTGCCAGCAGCGTACTCTCAGGGGGAAACACTGAAGCTTTCTTT
j_call: TRBJ2-2; clone_size: -; d_call: TRBD2; v_call: TRBV7-9; cdr3_aa: CASSQGRLARTGELFF; cdr3_nt: TGTGCCAGCAGCCAGGGGAGACTAGCGAGAACCGGGGAGCTGTTTTTT
j_call: TRBJ2-1; clone_size: -; d_call: TRBD2; v_call: TRBV7-9; cdr3_aa: CASSNRGAGTSGYNEQFF; cdr3_nt: TGTGCCAGCAGCAACCGGGGGGCGGGGACTAGCGGTTACAATGAGCAGTTCTTC
j_call: TRBJ1-2; clone_size: -; d_call: TRBD1; v_call: TRBV4-3; cdr3_aa: CASRYRDRDSGYTF; cdr3_nt: TGCGCCAGCAGGTACCGGGACAGGGACAGTGGCTACACCTTC
j_call: TRBJ2-2; clone_size: -; d_call: -; v_call: TRBV7-2; cdr3_aa: CASSLAGIRRGYTGELFF; cdr3_nt: TGTGCCAGCAGCTTAGCGGGAATACGGCGGGGCTACACCGGGGAGCTGTTTTTT
j_call: TRBJ1-3; clone_size: -; d_call: -; v_call: TRBV2; cdr3_aa: CASRRDGIHSGNTIYF; cdr3_nt: TGTGCCAGCAGAAGAGACGGGATCCACTCTGGAAACACCATATATTTT
j_call: TRBJ2-2; clone_size: -; d_call: TRBD2; v_call: TRBV10-1; cdr3_aa: CASSPGGNTGELFF; cdr3_nt: TGCGCCAGCAGTCCGGGAGGAAACACCGGGGAGCTGTTTTTT
j_call: TRBJ1-6; clone_size: -; d_call: -; v_call: TRBV5-6; cdr3_aa: CASSQKHNNSPLHF; cdr3_nt: TGTGCCAGCAGCCAGAAACATAATAATTCACCCCTCCACTTT
j_call: TRBJ2-1; clone_size: -; d_call: TRBD2; v_call: TRBV3-1/TRBV3-2; cdr3_aa: CASSQDSSSGSYNEQFF; cdr3_nt: TGTGCCAGCAGCCAAGACTCGTCTAGCGGATCCTACAATGAGCAGTTCTTC
j_call: TRBJ2-7; clone_size: once; d_call: -; v_call: TRBV23-1; cdr3_aa: CASTVEGIQAIHYEQYF; cdr3_nt: TGCGCCAGCACCGTGGAAGGGATACAGGCCATCCACTACGAGCAGTACTTC
j_call: TRBJ2-2; clone_size: once; d_call: TRBD1; v_call: TRBV5-1; cdr3_aa: CASSLDPGTGVGELFF; cdr3_nt: TGCGCCAGCAGCTTGGACCCCGGGACAGGGGTCGGGGAGCTGTTTTTT
j_call: TRBJ2-7; clone_size: -; d_call: -; v_call: TRBV28; cdr3_aa: CASSPLLEQYF; cdr3_nt: TGTGCCAGCAGTCCTTTGTTGGAGCAGTACTTC
j_call: TRBJ1-1; clone_size: once; d_call: -; v_call: TRBV18; cdr3_aa: CASSPLPGHPNTEAFF; cdr3_nt: TGTGCCAGCTCACCACTCCCGGGACACCCGAACACTGAAGCTTTCTTT
j_call: TRBJ1-2; clone_size: -; d_call: -; v_call: TRBV21-1; cdr3_aa: CASSIRTGFYGYTF; cdr3_nt: TGTGCCAGCAGCATTCGAACAGGATTCTATGGCTACACCTTC
j_call: TRBJ2-2; clone_size: -; d_call: -; v_call: TRBV11-3; cdr3_aa: CASSLSYRVTGGELFF; cdr3_nt: TGTGCCAGCAGCCTATCTTACAGGGTAACAGGCGGGGAGCTGTTTTTT
j_call: TRBJ2-1; clone_size: -; d_call: TRBD2; v_call: TRBV2; cdr3_aa: CASSEQAGGYNEQFF; cdr3_nt: TGTGCCAGCAGTGAACAAGCGGGGGGCTACAATGAGCAGTTCTTC
j_call: TRBJ2-1; clone_size: -; d_call: TRBD1; v_call: TRBV9; cdr3_aa: CASSLGQGGHNEQFF; cdr3_nt: TGTGCCAGCAGCCTGGGACAGGGGGGCCACAATGAGCAGTTCTTC
j_call: TRBJ1-1; clone_size: -; d_call: TRBD1; v_call: TRBV6-5; cdr3_aa: CASSAVAGGDEAFF; cdr3_nt: TGTGCCAGCAGCGCCGTGGCAGGGGGCGATGAAGCTTTCTTT